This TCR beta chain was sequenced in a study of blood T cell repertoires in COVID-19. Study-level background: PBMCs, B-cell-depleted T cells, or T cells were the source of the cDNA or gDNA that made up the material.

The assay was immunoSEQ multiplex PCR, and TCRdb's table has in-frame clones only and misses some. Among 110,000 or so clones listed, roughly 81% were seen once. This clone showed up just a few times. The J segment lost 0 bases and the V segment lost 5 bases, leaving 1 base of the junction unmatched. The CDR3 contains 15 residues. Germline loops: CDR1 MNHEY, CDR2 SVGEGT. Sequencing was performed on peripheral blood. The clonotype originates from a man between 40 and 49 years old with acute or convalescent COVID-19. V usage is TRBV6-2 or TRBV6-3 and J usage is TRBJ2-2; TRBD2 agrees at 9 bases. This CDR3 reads CASSRLAANTGELFF. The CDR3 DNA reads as TGTGCCAGCAGTAGACTAGCGGCGAACACCGGGGAGCTGTTTTTT.